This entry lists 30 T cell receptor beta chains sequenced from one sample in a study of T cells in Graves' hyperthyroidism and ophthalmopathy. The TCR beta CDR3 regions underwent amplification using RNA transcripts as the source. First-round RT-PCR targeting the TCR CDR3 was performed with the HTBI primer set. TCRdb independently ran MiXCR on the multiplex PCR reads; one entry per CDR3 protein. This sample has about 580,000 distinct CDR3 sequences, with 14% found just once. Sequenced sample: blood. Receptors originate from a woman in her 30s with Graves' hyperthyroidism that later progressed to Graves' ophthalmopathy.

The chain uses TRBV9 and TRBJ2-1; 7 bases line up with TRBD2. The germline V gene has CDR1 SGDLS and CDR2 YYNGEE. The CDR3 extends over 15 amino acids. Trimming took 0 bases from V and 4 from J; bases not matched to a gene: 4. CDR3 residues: CASSVGGGFYNEQFF. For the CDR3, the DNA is TGTGCCAGCAGCGTAGGGGGAGGGTTTTACAATGAGCAGTTCTTC.

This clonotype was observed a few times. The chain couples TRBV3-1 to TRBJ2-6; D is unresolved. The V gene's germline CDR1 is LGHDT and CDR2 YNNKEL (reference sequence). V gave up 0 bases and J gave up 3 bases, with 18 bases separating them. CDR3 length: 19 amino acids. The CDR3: CASSQDVVTGIGGANVLTF. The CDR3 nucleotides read TGTGCCAGCAGCCAAGATGTCGTCACTGGGATCGGTGGGGCCAACGTCCTGACTTTC.

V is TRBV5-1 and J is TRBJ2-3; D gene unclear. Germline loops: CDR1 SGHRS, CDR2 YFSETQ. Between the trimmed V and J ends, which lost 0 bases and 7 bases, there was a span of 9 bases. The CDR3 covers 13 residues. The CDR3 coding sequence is TGCGCCAGCAGCTTGGAACGATTGAATACGCAGTATTTT. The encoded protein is CASSLERLNTQYF.

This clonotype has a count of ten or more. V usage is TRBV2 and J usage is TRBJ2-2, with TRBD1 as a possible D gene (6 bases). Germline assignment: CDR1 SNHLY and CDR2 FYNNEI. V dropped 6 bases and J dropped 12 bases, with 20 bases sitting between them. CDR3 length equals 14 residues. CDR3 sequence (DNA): TGTGCCAGCAGCCTTGGACAGCTACCGGGACAGCTGTTTTTT. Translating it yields CASSLGQLPGQLFF.

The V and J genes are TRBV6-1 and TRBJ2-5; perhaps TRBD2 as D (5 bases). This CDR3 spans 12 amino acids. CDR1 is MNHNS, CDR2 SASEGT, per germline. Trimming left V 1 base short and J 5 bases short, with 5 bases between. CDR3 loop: CASSEVAETQYF. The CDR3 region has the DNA TGTGCCAGCAGTGAAGTAGCGGAGACCCAGTACTTC.

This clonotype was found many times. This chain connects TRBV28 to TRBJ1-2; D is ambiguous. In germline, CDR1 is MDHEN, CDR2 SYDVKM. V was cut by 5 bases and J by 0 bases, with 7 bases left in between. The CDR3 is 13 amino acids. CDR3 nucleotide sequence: TGTGCCAGCAGTGGACTAGCTAACTATGGCTACACCTTC. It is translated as CASSGLANYGYTF.

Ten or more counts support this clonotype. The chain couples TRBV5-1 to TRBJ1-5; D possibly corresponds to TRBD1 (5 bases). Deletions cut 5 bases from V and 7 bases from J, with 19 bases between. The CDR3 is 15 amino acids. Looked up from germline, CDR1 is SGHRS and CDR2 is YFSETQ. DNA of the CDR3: TGCGCCAGCAGACTGGGGGAAAGGGAAGGGCAGCCCCAGCATTTT. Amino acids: CASRLGEREGQPQHF.

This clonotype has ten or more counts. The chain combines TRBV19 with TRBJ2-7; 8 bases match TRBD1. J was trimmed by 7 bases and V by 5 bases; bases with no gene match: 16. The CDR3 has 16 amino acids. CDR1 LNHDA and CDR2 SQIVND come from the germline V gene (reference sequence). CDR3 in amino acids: CASSQGGTGRPGEQYF. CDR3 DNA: TGTGCCAGTAGTCAAGGCGGGACAGGCCGCCCCGGGGAGCAGTACTTC.

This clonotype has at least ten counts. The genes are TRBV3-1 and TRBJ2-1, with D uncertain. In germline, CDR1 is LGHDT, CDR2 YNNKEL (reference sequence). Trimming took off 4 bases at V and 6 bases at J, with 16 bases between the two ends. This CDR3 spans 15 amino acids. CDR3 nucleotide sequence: TGTGCCAGCAGCCCAATGTCACTATCCCCCAATGAGCAGTTCTTC. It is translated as CASSPMSLSPNEQFF.

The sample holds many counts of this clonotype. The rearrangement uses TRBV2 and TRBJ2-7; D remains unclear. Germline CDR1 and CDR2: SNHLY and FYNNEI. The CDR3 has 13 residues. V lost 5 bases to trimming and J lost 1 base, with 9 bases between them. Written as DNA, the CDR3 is TGTGCCAGCAGTAACGCCCTTTCCTACGAGCAGTACTTC. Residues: CASSNALSYEQYF.

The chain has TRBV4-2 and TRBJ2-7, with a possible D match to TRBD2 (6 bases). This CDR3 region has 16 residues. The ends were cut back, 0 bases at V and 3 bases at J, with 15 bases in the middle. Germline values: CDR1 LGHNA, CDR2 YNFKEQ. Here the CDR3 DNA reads TGTGCCAGCAGCCAAGATGGGACGGGAGTGGTCTACGAGCAGTACTTC. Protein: CASSQDGTGVVYEQYF.

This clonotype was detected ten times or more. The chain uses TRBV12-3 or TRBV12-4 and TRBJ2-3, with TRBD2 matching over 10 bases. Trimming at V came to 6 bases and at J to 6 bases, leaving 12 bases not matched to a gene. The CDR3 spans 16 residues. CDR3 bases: TGTGCCAGCAGGGAGGGGCTAGCGGGAGAGGCGGATACGCAGTATTTT. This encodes CASREGLAGEADTQYF.

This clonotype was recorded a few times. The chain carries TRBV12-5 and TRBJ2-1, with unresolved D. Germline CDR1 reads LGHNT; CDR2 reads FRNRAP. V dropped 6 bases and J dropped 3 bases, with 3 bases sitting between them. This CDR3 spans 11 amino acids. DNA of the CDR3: TGTGCTAGTGGGGACTACAATGAGCAGTTCTTC. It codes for CASGDYNEQFF.

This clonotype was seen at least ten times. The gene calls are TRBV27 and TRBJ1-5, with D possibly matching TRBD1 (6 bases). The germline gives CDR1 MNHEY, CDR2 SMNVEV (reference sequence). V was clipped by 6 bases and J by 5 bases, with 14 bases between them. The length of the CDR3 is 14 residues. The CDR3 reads CASSENQGHQPQHF. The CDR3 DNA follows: TGTGCCAGCAGCGAAAATCAGGGGCATCAGCCCCAGCATTTT.

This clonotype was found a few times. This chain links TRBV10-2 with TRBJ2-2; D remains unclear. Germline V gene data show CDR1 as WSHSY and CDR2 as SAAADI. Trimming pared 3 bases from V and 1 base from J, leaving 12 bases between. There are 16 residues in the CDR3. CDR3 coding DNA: TGCGCCAGCAGTGATCCCCCCGGAGTGAACACCGGGGAGCTGTTTTTT. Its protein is CASSDPPGVNTGELFF.

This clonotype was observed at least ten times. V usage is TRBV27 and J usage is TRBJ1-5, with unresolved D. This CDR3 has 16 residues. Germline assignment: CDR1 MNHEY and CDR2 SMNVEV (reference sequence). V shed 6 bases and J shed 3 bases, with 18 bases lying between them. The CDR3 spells CASSKYMGLANQPQHF. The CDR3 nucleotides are TGTGCCAGCAGCAAATACATGGGCCTGGCCAATCAGCCCCAGCATTTT.

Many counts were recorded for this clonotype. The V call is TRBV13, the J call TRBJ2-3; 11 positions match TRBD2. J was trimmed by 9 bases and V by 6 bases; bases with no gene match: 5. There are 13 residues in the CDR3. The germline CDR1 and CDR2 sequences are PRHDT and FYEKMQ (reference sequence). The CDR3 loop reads CASRLAGGGTQYF. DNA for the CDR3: TGTGCCAGCAGGCTAGCGGGAGGAGGAACGCAGTATTTT.

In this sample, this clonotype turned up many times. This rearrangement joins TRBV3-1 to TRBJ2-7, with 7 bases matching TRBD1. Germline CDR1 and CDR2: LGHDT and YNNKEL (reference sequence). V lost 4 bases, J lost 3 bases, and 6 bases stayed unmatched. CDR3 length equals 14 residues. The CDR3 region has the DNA TGTGCCAGCAGCCCTGGGCCAGGGGGCTACGAGCAGTACTTC. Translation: CASSPGPGGYEQYF.

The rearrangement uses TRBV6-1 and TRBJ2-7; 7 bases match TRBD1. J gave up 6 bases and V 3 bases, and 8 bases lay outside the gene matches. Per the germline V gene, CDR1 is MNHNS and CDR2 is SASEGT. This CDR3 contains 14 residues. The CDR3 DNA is TGTGCCAGCAGTGAGTTGGGCAGGGGGTTCGAGCAGTACTTC. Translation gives CASSELGRGFEQYF.

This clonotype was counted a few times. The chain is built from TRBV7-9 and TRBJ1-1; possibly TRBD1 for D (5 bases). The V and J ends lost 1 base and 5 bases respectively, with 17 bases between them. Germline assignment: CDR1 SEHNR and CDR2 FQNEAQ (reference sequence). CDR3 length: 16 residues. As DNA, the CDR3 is TGTGCCAGCAGCTTAGGGTTTCAGGGAAGGATGACTGAAGCTTTCTTT. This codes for CASSLGFQGRMTEAFF.

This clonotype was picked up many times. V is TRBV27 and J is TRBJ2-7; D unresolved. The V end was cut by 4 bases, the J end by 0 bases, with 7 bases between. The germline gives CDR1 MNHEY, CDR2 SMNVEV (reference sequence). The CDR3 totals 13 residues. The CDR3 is CASSSHISYEQYF. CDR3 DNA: TGTGCCAGCAGTTCTCACATCTCCTACGAGCAGTACTTC.

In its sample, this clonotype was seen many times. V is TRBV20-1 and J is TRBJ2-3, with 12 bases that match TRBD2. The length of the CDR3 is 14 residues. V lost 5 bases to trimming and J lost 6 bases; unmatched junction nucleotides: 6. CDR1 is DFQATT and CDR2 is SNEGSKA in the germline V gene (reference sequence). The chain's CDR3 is CSAPRLAGDDTQYF. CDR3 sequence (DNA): TGCAGTGCTCCTCGACTAGCGGGAGACGATACGCAGTATTTT.

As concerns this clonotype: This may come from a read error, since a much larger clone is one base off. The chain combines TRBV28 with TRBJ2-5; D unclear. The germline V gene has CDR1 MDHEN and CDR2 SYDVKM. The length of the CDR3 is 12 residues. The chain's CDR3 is CASSFSKEAQYF. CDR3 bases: TGTGCCAGCAGTTTTTCGAAAGAGGCCCAGTACTTC.

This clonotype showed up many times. The DNA for the CDR3 is TGTGCCAGCACCGCTAAGAACACCGGGGAGCTGTTTTTT. Its translation: CASTAKNTGELFF. The chain combines TRBV28 with TRBJ2-2; the D is unclear. Germline CDR1 and CDR2: MDHEN and SYDVKM. V was pared by 7 bases and J by 1 base, with 7 bases between. This CDR3 has 13 amino acids.

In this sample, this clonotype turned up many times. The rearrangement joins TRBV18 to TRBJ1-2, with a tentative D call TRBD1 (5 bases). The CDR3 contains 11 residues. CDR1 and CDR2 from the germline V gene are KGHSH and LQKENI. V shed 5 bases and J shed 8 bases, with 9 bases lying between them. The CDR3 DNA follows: TGTGCCAGCTCAAGTGGGGGAGGCTACACCTTC. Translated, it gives CASSSGGGYTF.

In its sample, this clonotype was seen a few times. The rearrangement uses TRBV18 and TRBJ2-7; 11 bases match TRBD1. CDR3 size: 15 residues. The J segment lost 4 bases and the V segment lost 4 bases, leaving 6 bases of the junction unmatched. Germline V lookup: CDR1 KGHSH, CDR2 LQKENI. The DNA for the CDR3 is TGTGCCAGCTCACAGGGACAGGGGGTGCCGTACGAGCAGTACTTC. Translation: CASSQGQGVPYEQYF.

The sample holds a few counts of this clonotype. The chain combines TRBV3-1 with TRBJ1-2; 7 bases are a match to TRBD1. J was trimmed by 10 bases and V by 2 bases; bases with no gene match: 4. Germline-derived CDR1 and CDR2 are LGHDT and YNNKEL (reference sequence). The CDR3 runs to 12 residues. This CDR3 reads CASSQYQGDYTF. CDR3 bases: TGTGCCAGCAGCCAATATCAGGGGGACTACACCTTC.

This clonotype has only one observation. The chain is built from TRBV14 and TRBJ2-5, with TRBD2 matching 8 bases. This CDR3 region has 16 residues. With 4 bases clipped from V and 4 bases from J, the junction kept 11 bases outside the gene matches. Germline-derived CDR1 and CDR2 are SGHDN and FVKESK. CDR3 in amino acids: CASSLLSGGAGETQYF. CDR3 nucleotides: TGTGCCAGCAGCCTTCTTTCCGGGGGGGCAGGAGAGACCCAGTACTTC.

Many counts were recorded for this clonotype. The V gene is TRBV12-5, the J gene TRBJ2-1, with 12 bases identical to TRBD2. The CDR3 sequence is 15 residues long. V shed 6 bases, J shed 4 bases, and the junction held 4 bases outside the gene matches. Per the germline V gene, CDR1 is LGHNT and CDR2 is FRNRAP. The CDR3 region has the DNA TGTGCTAGTGGGCTAGCGGGAGGGAGGTACAATGAGCAGTTCTTC. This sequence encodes CASGLAGGRYNEQFF.

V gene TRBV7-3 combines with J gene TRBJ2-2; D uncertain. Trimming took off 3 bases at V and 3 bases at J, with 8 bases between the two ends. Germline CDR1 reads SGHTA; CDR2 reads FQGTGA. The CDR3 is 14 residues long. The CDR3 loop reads CASSFDTHTGELFF. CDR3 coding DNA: TGTGCCAGCAGCTTTGACACCCACACCGGGGAGCTGTTTTTT.